Given below is one TCR beta chain in context. This record belongs to a study of cytomegalovirus exposure and HLA in healthy donors. J lost 4 bases, V lost 3 bases, and 9 bases had no gene match. Germline CDR1 SGHVS, CDR2 FNYEAQ. The CDR3 covers 17 residues. The PCR employed 60 Vbeta primers together with 13 Jbeta primers. The method was immunoSEQ multiplex PCR; TCRdb's version includes in-frame clones alone and lacks a portion of them. Of more than 150,000 clones in the sample, 75% to 85% were seen once. Sequenced material: PBMCs. The origin of this receptor is a woman in her 30s in good health and CMV-seropositive. The chain combines TRBV7-6 with TRBJ2-5, with 12 bases identical to TRBD1. The CDR3 loop is CASSFLRDRGRGETQYF. The CDR3 bases are TGTGCCAGCAGCTTCCTCCGGGACAGGGGGCGAGGAGAGACCCAGTACTTC.